This T cell receptor beta chain emerged from a study of cytomegalovirus exposure and HLA in healthy donors. Study outcomes and limitations: Cytomegalovirus association was listed for 170 or so TCR beta chains. TCR beta V segments were, for the most part, productive about 87% or about 30% of the time in an earlier analysis.

This CDR3 is 15 amino acids long. From germline, CDR1 is PRHDT and CDR2 FYEKMQ (reference sequence). The V and J ends lost 8 bases and 2 bases, in that order; junction bases with no gene match: 8. This clone was found once. Its antigen remains unidentified. The PCR made use of 60 Vbeta and 13 Jbeta primers. Profiled with immunoSEQ multiplex PCR; TCRdb holds only in-frame clones, not every one. The sample yields more than 120,000 clones, approximately 78% seen once. The J gene is TRBJ1-3, the V gene TRBV13; TRBD1 agrees at 8 bases. This TCR derives from a woman aged 35 to 49 in good health and CMV-seropositive. The sample was PBMCs. Here the CDR3 DNA reads TGTGCCAGCTCCATTAGACAGGGGACTGGAAACACCATATATTTT. This translates into CASSIRQGTGNTIYF.